Below are 28 T cell receptor beta chains sequenced from a single sample in a study of T cell responses to AZD1222 COVID-19 vaccine. Generated by immunoSEQ multiplex PCR, the TCRdb table keeps only in-frame clones and is missing some. The table includes about 94,000 clones, 85% detected once. Sequences were derived from peripheral blood, sampled 28 days after the second AZD1222 dose. Every receptor here comes from an adult who received the AZD1222 COVID-19 vaccine.

CDR3 protein: CASSRDGREKLFF. CDR3 DNA: TGTGCCAGCAGCCGGGACGGTAGGGAAAAACTGTTTTTT. V usage is TRBV7-9 and J usage is TRBJ1-4; a possible D gene is TRBD1 (5 bases). V shed 5 bases and J shed 8 bases, with 12 bases lying between them. Germline assignment: CDR1 SEHNR and CDR2 FQNEAQ (reference sequence). The CDR3 contains 13 residues.

The CDR3 DNA reads TGTGCCAGTGGCTCGGGACGAGAGCAGTTCTTC. Its translation is CASGSGREQFF. V gene TRBV21-1 combines with J gene TRBJ2-1. TRBV21-1 is deemed a pseudogene. CDR3 length equals 11 residues.

This clone was picked up one time. The chain is built from TRBV28 and TRBJ2-7, with 10 bases matching TRBD1. Germline V gene sequence: CDR1 MDHEN, CDR2 SYDVKM. The CDR3 extends over 14 amino acids. Trimming took 8 bases from V and 2 from J; bases not matched to a gene: 6. In DNA, the CDR3 is TGTGCCAGCGACTCCGGGACAGGGGCCTACGAGCAGTACTTC. Translating it yields CASDSGTGAYEQYF.

The rearrangement links TRBV4-2 to TRBJ1-2, with 10 positions matching TRBD1. The germline CDR1 and CDR2 sequences are LGHNA and YNFKEQ. With V trimmed by 2 bases and J by 3 bases, 6 bases remained unmatched. The CDR3 has 16 amino acids. In DNA, the CDR3 is TGTGCCAGCAGCCAATCCGGGACAGGGGCAGACTATGGCTACACCTTC. This encodes CASSQSGTGADYGYTF.

This clone was observed a few times. CDR3 sequence: CAWSENFEAFF. The CDR3 DNA follows: TGTGCCTGGAGTGAAAACTTTGAAGCTTTCTTT. J is TRBJ1-1 and V is TRBV30; D not resolved. Germline V gene sequence: CDR1 GTSNPN, CDR2 SVGIG (reference sequence). V lost 1 base and J 7 bases, leaving 7 bases between the germline ends. The CDR3 loop spans 11 amino acids.

This rearrangement joins TRBV7-6 to TRBJ2-3; no clear D. V gave up 5 bases and J gave up 2 bases, with 17 bases separating them. CDR3 length equals 16 residues. The germline V gene has CDR1 SGHVS and CDR2 FNYEAQ. As DNA, the CDR3 is TGTGCCAGCAGCCTAGGCGTAGCCGTACCCACAGATACGCAGTATTTT. Amino acids: CASSLGVAVPTDTQYF.

For the CDR3, the DNA is TGCAGTGCTAGTGGGTCTGGGGCAGGGATCCCTAGCTCCTATAATTCACCCCTCCACTTT. It yields the protein CSASGSGAGIPSSYNSPLHF. The rearrangement links TRBV20-1 to TRBJ1-6; weak D call: TRBD1 (5 bases). Germline assignment: CDR1 DFQATT and CDR2 SNEGSKA (reference sequence). Trimming left V 3 bases short and J 0 bases short, with 24 bases between. This CDR3 is 20 amino acids long.

J is TRBJ2-5 and V is TRBV9; D might be TRBD1 (5 bases). V dropped 4 bases and J dropped 5 bases, with 18 bases sitting between them. CDR3 size: 15 residues. Germline CDR1 and CDR2: SGDLS and YYNGEE. CDR3 bases: TGTGCCAGCAGCTTCAGAGGTCAGGGTGGGGAGACCCAGTACTTC. Encoded protein: CASSFRGQGGETQYF.

The chain recombines TRBV10-3 with TRBJ1-3; no firm D call. Germline loops: CDR1 ENHRY, CDR2 SYGVKD. The CDR3 has 9 residues. The V end lost 10 bases, the J end lost 11 bases, and 9 bases lay between the germline ends. Written as DNA, the CDR3 is TGTGCCACCCCTCTCCCCATATATTTT. As protein: CATPLPIYF.

The chain uses TRBV7-9 and TRBJ2-1; D gene unclear. V dropped 5 bases and J dropped 10 bases, with 12 bases sitting between them. CDR3 length equals 12 residues. CDR1 and CDR2 from the germline V gene are SEHNR and FQNEAQ (reference sequence). The CDR3 region is CASSRGRTEQFF. The CDR3 nucleotides are TGTGCCAGCAGCCGCGGCAGGACGGAGCAGTTCTTC.

This clone was detected only once. The V gene is TRBV29-1, the J gene TRBJ1-4, with D possibly TRBD1 on 5 matching bases. This CDR3 contains 13 residues. The V and J ends lost 5 bases and 5 bases respectively, with 12 bases between them. Germline V gene data show CDR1 as SQVTM and CDR2 as ANQGSEA. The CDR3 DNA reads as TGCAGCGTTAGGGGAGTTACGAATGAAAAACTGTTTTTT. Translated: CSVRGVTNEKLFF.

A few counts support this clone. The J gene is TRBJ2-7, the V gene TRBV28; 11 bases line up with TRBD1. Germline V CDR1 and CDR2: MDHEN, SYDVKM. The CDR3 is 14 residues long. Unmatched junction bases numbered 4, after V lost 4 bases and J lost 5 bases. The CDR3 nucleotides read TGTGCCAGCAGTTCGGGACAGGGGGTACACGAGCAGTACTTC. Its protein is CASSSGQGVHEQYF.

The sample holds one count of this clone. This chain links TRBV7-9 with TRBJ1-4; no firm D call. Germline V gene data show CDR1 as SEHNR and CDR2 as FQNEAQ (reference sequence). V lost 2 bases, J lost 8 bases, and 15 bases lay in between. The CDR3 contains 15 residues. CDR3 sequence reads: CASSLPLREKEKLFF. In DNA, the CDR3 is TGTGCCAGCAGCTTACCCCTAAGGGAGAAGGAAAAACTGTTTTTT. Full variable domain (missing parts from reference TRBV7-9 and TRBJ1-4): DTGVSQNPRHKITKRGQNVTFRCDPISEHNRLYWYRQTLGQGPEFLTYFQNEAQLEKSRLLSDRFSAERPKGSFSTLEIQRTEQGDSAMYLCASSLPLREKEKLFFGSGTQLSVL.

The rearrangement joins TRBV19 to TRBJ1-5; 10 nucleotides align to TRBD1. Germline CDR1 and CDR2: LNHDA and SQIVND (reference sequence). The CDR3 sequence is 16 residues long. With 7 bases clipped from V and 5 bases from J, the junction kept 11 bases outside the gene matches. CDR3 nucleotides: TGTGCCAGTACCCGAGGGGGGACAGGGGACGATCAGCCCCAGCATTTT. This translates into CASTRGGTGDDQPQHF.

The chain has TRBV19 and TRBJ1-6; D call uncertain. CDR3 size: 17 residues. Per the germline V gene, CDR1 is LNHDA and CDR2 is SQIVND (reference sequence). V was cut by 4 bases and J by 0 bases, with 13 bases left in between. The CDR3 region is CASSKRAELSYNSPLHF. DNA for the CDR3: TGTGCCAGTAGTAAAAGGGCGGAGCTCTCCTATAATTCACCCCTCCACTTT.

This chain connects TRBV4-1 to TRBJ2-6; maybe TRBD1 (6 bases). CDR3 length equals 17 residues. The ends were cut back, 1 base at V and 0 bases at J, with 10 bases in the middle. Germline-derived CDR1 and CDR2 are MGHRA and YSYEKL. The CDR3 is CASSQGRGGSGANVLTF. Written as DNA, the CDR3 is TGCGCCAGCAGCCAAGGGAGAGGGGGCTCTGGGGCCAACGTCCTGACTTTC.

V usage is TRBV28 and J usage is TRBJ1-1; D gene unclear. CDR3 length equals 16 residues. Germline CDR1 and CDR2: MDHEN and SYDVKM. V was shortened by 1 base and J by 1 base, with 13 bases between the two germline ends. CDR3 DNA: TGTGCCAGCAGTTTATCGTGGATACCCCCGAACACTGAAGCTTTCTTT. As protein: CASSLSWIPPNTEAFF.

The V and J genes are TRBV27 and TRBJ2-7, with 9 nucleotides matching TRBD2. Germline trimming cut 2 bases from V and 0 bases from J; bases unmatched to any gene: 8. The length of the CDR3 is 17 residues. Looked up from germline, CDR1 is MNHEY and CDR2 is SMNVEV (reference sequence). The CDR3 here is CASSLTTRTSASYEQYF. The CDR3, as DNA: TGTGCCAGCAGTTTAACTACCCGGACTAGCGCCTCCTACGAGCAGTACTTC.

The chain employs TRBV6-2 or TRBV6-3 and TRBJ1-4, with a tentative D call TRBD1 (5 bases). The CDR3 is 17 residues long. CDR1 and CDR2 (germline): MNHEY, SVGEGT. The V and J ends lost 2 bases and 5 bases respectively, with 18 bases between them. This chain's CDR3 is CASSYRRTDKNNEKLFF. The CDR3 coding sequence is TGTGCCAGCAGTTACAGGCGCACGGACAAAAACAATGAAAAACTGTTTTTT.

The chain joins TRBV6-5 to TRBJ2-1; 9 bases are a match to TRBD2. The germline V gene encodes CDR1 MNHEY and CDR2 SVGAGI. The CDR3 is made up of 15 amino acids. Germline trimming cut 5 bases from V and 5 bases from J; bases unmatched to any gene: 7. CDR3 bases: TGTGCCAGCAGTCGTACTAGCGGGTTTAACAATGAGCAGTTCTTC. Translating it yields CASSRTSGFNNEQFF.

V usage is TRBV30 and J usage is TRBJ1-1, with TRBD1 matching 10 bases. Germline lookup yields CDR1 GTSNPN and CDR2 SVGIG (reference sequence). CDR3 length: 14 amino acids. Trimming cost V 0 bases and J 5 bases; bases outside gene matches: 3. The CDR3 here is CAWSVGQGETEAFF. The DNA of the CDR3 is TGTGCCTGGAGTGTCGGACAGGGGGAGACTGAAGCTTTCTTT.

The gene calls are TRBV4-1 and TRBJ1-5, with TRBD1 as a possible D gene (6 bases). V shed 2 bases and J shed 2 bases, with 10 bases lying between them. Germline V gives CDR1 MGHRA, CDR2 YSYEKL. This CDR3 comprises 15 residues. The CDR3 loop is CASSQTGNRNQPQHF. For the CDR3, the DNA is TGCGCCAGCAGCCAAACAGGGAACCGCAATCAGCCCCAGCATTTT.

The chain joins TRBV12-3 or TRBV12-4 to TRBJ2-3; no firm D call. The CDR3 contains 11 residues. V lost 0 bases and J lost 5, with 0 bases in between. The CDR3 nucleotides read TGTGCCAGCAGTTTAGCAGATACGCAGTATTTT. The encoded protein is CASSLADTQYF.

This clone appeared once. The rearrangement links TRBV11-2 to TRBJ2-5, with 7 bases aligning to TRBD1. V shed 4 bases, J shed 2 bases, and the junction held 10 bases outside the gene matches. The CDR3 is made up of 16 amino acids. Germline V gene sequence: CDR1 SGHAT, CDR2 FQNNGV. The CDR3, as DNA: TGTGCCAGCAGCTACTGGGACAGTGGGGTGCAAGAGACCCAGTACTTC. It yields the protein CASSYWDSGVQETQYF.

CDR3 amino acids: CATGVGTSGNEQFF. CDR3 in DNA: TGTGCCACGGGGGTCGGGACTAGCGGGAATGAGCAGTTCTTC. This chain links TRBV10-3 with TRBJ2-1; 12 nucleotides agree with TRBD2. The germline V gene encodes CDR1 ENHRY and CDR2 SYGVKD. The ends lost 10 bases at V and 7 bases at J; junction bases unmatched: 8. This CDR3 has 14 residues.

DNA for the CDR3: TGTGCCAGCAGTCAGGGTAACCCCTACAATGAGCAGTTCTTC. This translates into CASSQGNPYNEQFF. The chain links TRBV6-5 to TRBJ2-1, with a weak D call TRBD1 (5 bases). V was shortened by 5 bases and J by 2 bases, with 10 bases between the two germline ends. In germline, CDR1 is MNHEY, CDR2 SVGAGI. This CDR3 has 14 amino acids.

The CDR3 DNA is TGTGCCAGCAGCCAAGATTCGACATCTGGAAACACCATATATTTT. Protein: CASSQDSTSGNTIYF. This rearrangement joins TRBV3-1 (or the pseudogene TRBV3-2) to TRBJ1-3; D not resolved. The CDR3 has 15 residues. In germline, CDR1 is LGHDT, CDR2 YNNKEL (reference sequence). Between the trimmed V and J ends, which lost 0 bases and 1 base, there was a span of 7 bases.

The genes are TRBV9 and TRBJ1-1; D gene uncertain. This CDR3 is 13 amino acids long. Germline values: CDR1 SGDLS, CDR2 YYNGEE. Trimming shortened V by 0 bases and J by 0 bases, and 3 bases separated the two germline ends. The CDR3 loop reads CASSVGMNTEAFF. The CDR3 nucleotides are TGTGCCAGCAGCGTAGGCATGAACACTGAAGCTTTCTTT.